These T cell receptor beta chains were read from a single sample in a study of blood T cell repertoires in COVID-19. Generated by immunoSEQ multiplex PCR, the TCRdb table keeps only in-frame clones and is missing some. This table has about 21,000 clones, over 75% appearing once. Material: peripheral blood. The receptor set was obtained from a man older than 75 with acute or convalescent COVID-19. CDR3s include the opening cysteine and the closing phenylalanine or tryptophan. A D gene is named only where the DNA matches it firmly. Some rows mark clone size as missing; the rest say once, few, many or name a class of expanded clone.

size	V	D	J	CDR3	DNA
-	TRBV7-6	-	TRBJ2-2	CASSPSLGAAAGELFF	TGTGCCAGCAGCCCCTCGTTGGGTGCGGCAGCCGGGGAGCTGTTTTTT
few	TRBV27	TRBD2	TRBJ2-1	CATGGLRGGSSSYNEQFF	TGTGCCACCGGGGGTTTGCGGGGGGGCTCCAGCTCCTACAATGAGCAGTTCTTC
-	TRBV5-1	TRBD1	TRBJ2-5	CASSLGGQGQTQYF	TGCGCCAGCAGCTTGGGGGGACAGGGGCAGACCCAGTACTTC
once	TRBV28	-	TRBJ1-5	CASSLQGSPTPQHF	TGTGCCAGCAGTTTGCAGGGCAGCCCTACGCCCCAGCATTTT
-	TRBV14	-	TRBJ2-3	CASSLLGADTQYF	TGTGCCAGCAGCCTCCTCGGGGCAGATACGCAGTATTTT
-	TRBV7-3	-	TRBJ1-1	CASSLGSLNTEAFF	TGTGCCAGCAGCTTGGGCAGTTTAAACACTGAAGCTTTCTTT
-	TRBV9	TRBD1	TRBJ1-1	CASSPQGARGTEAFF	TGTGCCAGCAGCCCTCAGGGGGCGAGAGGGACTGAAGCTTTCTTT
-	TRBV5-4	TRBD1	TRBJ2-1	CASSRPGTGDVEQFF	TGTGCCAGCAGCCGTCCCGGGACAGGGGATGTTGAGCAGTTCTTC
-	TRBV27	TRBD1	TRBJ2-4	CASRSGQHQGIQYF	TGTGCCAGCAGGTCGGGACAGCATCAGGGGATTCAGTACTTC
-	TRBV30	TRBD1	TRBJ1-2	CAWSIDRVGYTF	TGTGCCTGGAGTATAGACAGGGTTGGCTACACCTTC
-	TRBV6-6	-	TRBJ2-6	CAVWGGPNSGANVLTF	TGTGCCGTCTGGGGGGGGCCCAACTCTGGGGCCAACGTCCTGACTTTC
once	TRBV7-3	TRBD1	TRBJ2-2	CASSTRQGVRTGELFF	TGTGCCAGCAGCACCCGACAGGGTGTACGGACCGGGGAGCTGTTTTTT
-	TRBV4-1	-	TRBJ1-1	CASSPPRGGLTEAFF	TGCGCCAGCAGCCCCCCCCGGGGAGGGCTTACTGAAGCTTTCTTT
-	TRBV30	-	TRBJ1-6	CAWSPGRFNSPLHF	TGTGCCTGGAGCCCCGGCAGGTTTAATTCACCCCTCCACTTT
-	TRBV11-2	TRBD1	TRBJ1-4	CASSPTGKGEKLFF	TGTGCCAGCAGCCCGACAGGGAAGGGTGAAAAACTGTTTTTT
-	TRBV7-9	-	TRBJ1-4	CASSGESTNEKLFF	TGTGCCAGCAGCGGAGAGTCAACTAATGAAAAACTGTTTTTT
-	TRBV28	-	TRBJ2-2	CASSGTLTGELFF	TGTGCCAGTTCCGGGACTTTGACCGGGGAGCTGTTTTTT
-	TRBV5-1	TRBD2	TRBJ2-7	CASSAIAGGPSYEQYF	TGCGCCAGCAGCGCCATAGCGGGGGGGCCGTCCTACGAGCAGTACTTC
-	TRBV12-3/TRBV12-4	TRBD2	TRBJ2-2	CASSIGGAGELFF	TGTGCCAGCAGCATCGGGGGGGCCGGGGAGCTGTTTTTT
-	TRBV7-8	-	TRBJ1-3	CASSLGASGNTIYF	TGTGCCAGCAGCCTGGGGGCTTCTGGAAACACCATATATTTT
once	TRBV19	-	TRBJ1-1	CASSIYVPGEIEAFF	TGTGCCAGTAGTATTTACGTCCCGGGGGAGATTGAAGCTTTCTTT
-	TRBV12-3/TRBV12-4	-	TRBJ1-2	CASSVYSYGYTF	TGTGCCAGCAGTGTATACAGCTATGGCTACACCTTC
once	TRBV27	TRBD2	TRBJ2-5	CASSSRLAGQQETQYF	TGTGCCAGCAGTTCCCGACTAGCGGGGCAACAAGAGACCCAGTACTTC
-	TRBV27	TRBD2	TRBJ2-2	CASSLSGVRNGELFF	TGTGCCAGCAGCCTCAGCGGGGTTAGGAACGGGGAGCTGTTTTTT
-	TRBV11-2	-	TRBJ2-2	CASSFRGTNTGELFF	TGTGCCAGCAGCTTTCGGGGGACGAACACCGGGGAGCTGTTTTTT
-	TRBV5-1	TRBD1	TRBJ2-7	CASSLGSGGPRDEQYF	TGCGCCAGCAGCTTGGGCTCAGGGGGTCCTCGGGACGAGCAGTACTTC
-	TRBV28	-	TRBJ1-5	CASSLGGGDQPQHF	TGTGCCAGCAGTTTAGGGGGAGGGGATCAGCCCCAGCATTTT
-	TRBV6-1	-	TRBJ1-2	CASSESGNRGYTF	TGTGCCAGCAGTGAATCGGGGAATCGTGGCTACACCTTC
-	TRBV27	-	TRBJ1-1	CASSPHRGNTEAFF	TGTGCCAGCAGTCCTCATCGGGGAAACACTGAAGCTTTCTTT
-	TRBV7-2	TRBD1	TRBJ1-2	CASSKTGTGDGYTF	TGTGCCAGCAGCAAGACCGGGACAGGAGATGGCTACACCTTC
-	TRBV28	-	TRBJ2-3	CASSSYSGTTKQFGTDTQYF	TGTGCCAGCAGCTCCTACTCCGGGACAACCAAACAGTTCGGGACAGATACGCAGTATTTT
-	TRBV19	TRBD2	TRBJ2-1	CASTTGGSGSHNEQFF	TGTGCCAGTACCACCGGTGGTAGCGGGAGTCACAATGAGCAGTTCTTC